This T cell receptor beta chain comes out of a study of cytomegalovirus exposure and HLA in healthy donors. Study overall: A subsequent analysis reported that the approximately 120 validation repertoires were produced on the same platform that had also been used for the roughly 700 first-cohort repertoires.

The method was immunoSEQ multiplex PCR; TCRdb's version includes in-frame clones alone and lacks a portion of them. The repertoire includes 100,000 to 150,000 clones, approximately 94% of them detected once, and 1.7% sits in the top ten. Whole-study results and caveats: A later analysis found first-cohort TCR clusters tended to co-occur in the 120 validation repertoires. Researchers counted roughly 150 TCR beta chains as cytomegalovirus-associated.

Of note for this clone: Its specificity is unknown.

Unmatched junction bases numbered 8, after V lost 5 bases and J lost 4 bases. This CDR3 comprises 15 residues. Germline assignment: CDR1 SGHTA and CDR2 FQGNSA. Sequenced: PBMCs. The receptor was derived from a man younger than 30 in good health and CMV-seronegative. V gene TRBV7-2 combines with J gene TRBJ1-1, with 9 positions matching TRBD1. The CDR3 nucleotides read TGTGCCAGCAGCCCAAGGGACAGGGTGGGCACTGAAGCTTTCTTT. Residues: CASSPRDRVGTEAFF.